This T cell receptor beta chain was profiled in a study of blood T cells in healthy people across ages. Study-wide findings and caveats: Any conclusive comparison of naive versus antigen-experienced cells was prevented by using unsorted PBMCs.

Staff drew approximately 9.7 milliliters of peripheral blood from each donor. This clonotype was observed a few times. Antigen unknown. Sample-barcoded 5' priming and a J-beta primer mix drove a second PCR of 7 to 11 cycles. Each cDNA molecule, via a template-switch adaptor with 12 random nucleotides, was tagged. A single record per CDR3 protein comes from TCRdb applying MiXCR to the 5' RACE reads. The repertoire holds about 580,000 distinct CDR3 sequences, with about 45% as singletons. CDR1 is ENHRY, CDR2 SYGVKD, per germline. The CDR3 contains 14 residues. The junction had 2 bases not matched to a gene; V was cut back by 0 bases and J by 4 bases.

The clonotype comes from a man at least 80 years old in good health. The sample was blood. V gene TRBV10-3 combines with J gene TRBJ2-5; 7 nucleotides line up with TRBD2. CDR3 DNA sequence: TGTGCCATCAGTGAGTCTGGCGGGGGAGAGACCCAGTACTTC. This encodes CAISESGGGETQYF.